One sample yielded the 25 T cell receptor beta chains listed below, sequenced in a study of blood T cell repertoires in COVID-19. Libraries were prepared by immunoSEQ multiplex PCR; TCRdb keeps only in-frame clonotypes and omits some of them. The sample carries about 250,000 clones, about 80% recorded once. Sequencing used peripheral blood. These receptors all stem from a man aged 80 or over with acute or convalescent COVID-19.

The chain couples TRBV28 to TRBJ1-2; TRBD1 matches at 7 bases. Germline loops: CDR1 MDHEN, CDR2 SYDVKM. The CDR3 loop spans 13 amino acids. Trimming removed 6 bases from V and 7 bases from J; junction bases left unmatched: 8. Here the CDR3 reads CASRKDRVRGYTF. DNA of the CDR3: TGTGCCAGCAGAAAAGACAGGGTACGTGGCTACACCTTC.

This clone has just one count. V and J are TRBV11-3 and TRBJ2-1; no clear D. Germline V lookup: CDR1 SGHNT, CDR2 YENEEA. This CDR3 contains 16 residues. V lost 6 bases to trimming and J lost 0 bases, with 15 bases between them. The CDR3 bases are TGTGCCAGCAGTGGTCTCTCGTCCAGCTCCTACAATGAGCAGTTCTTC. This gives the protein CASSGLSSSSYNEQFF.

This clone appeared a few times. The CDR3 DNA follows: TGTGCCACCAGCGGACAGGTGGGTCAAGAGCAGTACTTC. Translation: CATSGQVGQEQYF. The chain combines TRBV24-1 with TRBJ2-7; 7 bases are shared with TRBD1. Germline assignment: CDR1 KGHDR and CDR2 SFDVKD. CDR3 size: 13 residues. The V gene end was trimmed by 7 bases and the J gene end by 7 bases; junction bases not matched to a gene: 9.

This chain connects TRBV7-9 to TRBJ1-1; TRBD1 agrees at 7 bases. This CDR3 comprises 12 residues. The germline gives CDR1 SEHNR, CDR2 FQNEAQ (reference sequence). With 5 bases clipped from V and 3 bases from J, the junction kept 0 bases outside the gene matches. The CDR3 loop reads CASSTGDTEAFF. CDR3 in DNA: TGTGCCAGCAGCACAGGGGACACTGAAGCTTTCTTT.

The V and J genes are TRBV24-1 and TRBJ1-2; D is perhaps TRBD1 (5 bases). V shed 4 bases and J shed 8 bases, with 10 bases lying between them. Germline V lookup: CDR1 KGHDR, CDR2 SFDVKD. This CDR3 has 12 amino acids. CDR3 nucleotide sequence: TGTGCCACCAGTGACGGCCCAGGGGGCTACACCTTC. Protein product: CATSDGPGGYTF.

CDR3 nucleotide sequence: TGTGCCAGCTCACCACGGGACAGGAGAGGGCACTCCACCTCTGGGGCCAACGTCCTGACTTTC. This codes for CASSPRDRRGHSTSGANVLTF. The chain carries TRBV18 and TRBJ2-6; 8 bases line up with TRBD1. This CDR3 comprises 21 residues. V lost 1 base, J lost 0 bases, and 14 bases stayed unmatched. Germline V gene data show CDR1 as KGHSH and CDR2 as LQKENI. Full variable domain (missing parts from reference TRBV18 and TRBJ2-6): NAGVMQNPRHLVRRRGQEARLRCSPMKGHSHVYWYRQLPEEGLKFMVYLQKENIIDESGMPKERFSAEFPKEGPSILRIQQVVRGDSAAYFCASSPRDRRGHSTSGANVLTFGAGSRLTVL.

V usage is TRBV7-6 and J usage is TRBJ2-2, with 9 nucleotides matching TRBD2. This CDR3 spans 17 amino acids. The J segment lost 6 bases and the V segment lost 5 bases, leaving 13 bases of the junction unmatched. The V gene's germline CDR1 is SGHVS and CDR2 FNYEAQ. CDR3 nucleotide sequence: TGTGCCAGCAGCCCCCGTGTGGCGGGAGGGCCGGCCGGGGAGCTGTTTTTT. Amino acids: CASSPRVAGGPAGELFF.

V usage is TRBV6-2 or TRBV6-3 and J usage is TRBJ2-4; unclear D gene. Deletions cut 1 base from V and 0 bases from J, with 10 bases between. The CDR3 extends over 16 amino acids. The germline CDR1 and CDR2 sequences are MNHEY and SVGEGT. The CDR3 spells CASSYLAGIAKNIQYF. In DNA, the CDR3 is TGTGCCAGCAGTTACTTGGCAGGAATAGCCAAAAACATTCAGTACTTC.

The chain joins TRBV2 to TRBJ2-1, with 7 bases identical to TRBD2. V lost 4 bases, J lost 5 bases, and 11 bases stayed unmatched. The CDR3 has 16 amino acids. CDR1 and CDR2 (germline): SNHLY, FYNNEI. The CDR3: CASSAYSGWENNEQFF. The CDR3 DNA reads TGTGCCAGCAGTGCCTATAGCGGGTGGGAGAACAATGAGCAGTTCTTC.

Here the CDR3 reads CASSLGEISGNTIYF. The CDR3 bases are TGCGCCAGCAGCTTGGGGGAGATCTCTGGAAACACCATATATTTT. The chain couples TRBV5-1 to TRBJ1-3; D is uncertain. The length of the CDR3 is 15 residues. Trimming cost V 0 bases and J 0 bases, with 7 bases left between them. Germline V CDR1 and CDR2: SGHRS, YFSETQ.

V and J are TRBV5-5 and TRBJ1-1; 7 bases are shared with TRBD1. V shed 0 bases and J 7 bases; nucleotides not matched to a gene: 6. Germline CDR1 and CDR2: SGHKS and YYEKEE (reference sequence). The CDR3 sequence is 14 residues long. This CDR3 is CASSLAAGGFEAFF. The CDR3 DNA is TGTGCCAGCAGCTTGGCGGCAGGGGGGTTTGAAGCTTTCTTT.

The rearrangement joins TRBV18 to TRBJ1-1, with TRBD1 matching over 7 bases. This CDR3 contains 14 residues. The V and J ends lost 8 bases and 1 base, in that order; junction bases with no gene match: 7. Germline CDR1 and CDR2: KGHSH and LQKENI. For the CDR3, the DNA is TGTGCCAGCCTAAAGGACAGGACGAACACTGAAGCTTTCTTT. Protein product: CASLKDRTNTEAFF.

This chain connects TRBV2 to TRBJ1-2, with no clear D. This CDR3 region has 15 residues. The germline V and J ends were trimmed by 0 bases and 8 bases, with 16 bases remaining between them. Germline V gene sequence: CDR1 SNHLY, CDR2 FYNNEI. The CDR3 sequence is CASSEALRGLGGYTF. The CDR3, as DNA: TGTGCCAGCAGTGAAGCGCTTCGAGGGTTGGGCGGCTACACCTTC. The whole variable domain, remainder taken from reference TRBV2 and TRBJ1-2, is EPEVTQTPSHQVTQMGQEVILRCVPISNHLYFYWYRQILGQKVEFLVSFYNNEISEKSEIFDDQFSVERPDGSNFTLKIRSTKLEDSAMYFCASSEALRGLGGYTFGSGTRLTVV.

This clone was detected only a few times. The chain has TRBV19 and TRBJ2-1; tentative D call: TRBD1 (6 bases). The CDR3 is 15 residues long. V was trimmed by 4 bases and J by 7 bases, leaving 17 bases between them. Germline V lookup: CDR1 LNHDA, CDR2 SQIVND (reference sequence). CDR3 bases: TGTGCCAGTAGTAGAAGAGACAGGAGGTGGAATGAGCAGTTCTTC. Translation gives CASSRRDRRWNEQFF.

The V and J genes are TRBV6-1 and TRBJ1-5; 9 positions match TRBD1. The CDR3 has 18 amino acids. The J segment lost 0 bases and the V segment lost 3 bases, leaving 9 bases of the junction unmatched. Germline CDR1 and CDR2: MNHNS and SASEGT. The CDR3 sequence: CASSDGTGKIFSNQPQHF. CDR3 coding DNA: TGTGCCAGCAGTGACGGGACAGGGAAAATTTTTAGCAATCAGCCCCAGCATTTT.

V and J are TRBV5-4 and TRBJ2-5; 10 nucleotides agree with TRBD2. J gave up 5 bases and V 2 bases, and 6 bases lay outside the gene matches. The CDR3 spans 15 residues. Germline CDR1 SGHNT, CDR2 YYREEE (reference sequence). DNA for the CDR3: TGTGCCAGCAGCTTAAAGCGGGGGGGCCCGGAGACCCAGTACTTC. Its protein product is CASSLKRGGPETQYF.

This chain joins TRBV15 and TRBJ1-4; D ambiguous. Trimming removed 4 bases at V and 5 bases at J, with 8 bases between. Germline V gives CDR1 LNHNV, CDR2 YYDKDF (reference sequence). The CDR3 totals 13 residues. Here the CDR3 reads CATSMSRNEKLFF. The CDR3 coding sequence is TGTGCCACCAGCATGTCGAGAAATGAAAAACTGTTTTTT.

This chain connects TRBV11-2 to TRBJ1-2; 7 bases align to TRBD1. Germline CDR1 reads SGHAT; CDR2 reads FQNNGV. V was pared by 0 bases and J by 7 bases, with 8 bases of the junction left unmatched. This CDR3 is 15 amino acids long. The CDR3 DNA reads as TGTGCCAGCAGCTTAGATGGAGGGGGCGGCTCTGGCTACACCTTC. Its protein product is CASSLDGGGGSGYTF.

A few counts support this clone. The chain has TRBV11-2 and TRBJ2-2; 11 nucleotides agree with TRBD2. The J segment lost 3 bases and the V segment lost 5 bases, leaving 5 bases of the junction unmatched. CDR3 length equals 16 residues. Germline CDR1 and CDR2: SGHAT and FQNNGV. The CDR3 here is CASSLTSGSYTGELFF. Written as DNA, the CDR3 is TGTGCCAGCAGCCTCACTAGCGGGAGTTACACCGGGGAGCTGTTTTTT.

This clone was seen a few times. The chain combines TRBV19 with TRBJ2-7; 10 bases agree with TRBD1. J gave up 0 bases and V 11 bases, and 7 bases lay outside the gene matches. Germline CDR1 and CDR2: LNHDA and SQIVND (reference sequence). CDR3 length: 14 amino acids. The DNA of the CDR3 is TGTGCCTCCCGGGACAGGGGCGGCTCCTACGAGCAGTACTTC. It codes for CASRDRGGSYEQYF.

The rearrangement links TRBV23-1 to TRBJ2-6; 9 bases are a match to TRBD1. TRBV23-1 is labeled an ORF, and its function is uncertain. The CDR3 spans 19 residues. Trimming cost V 0 bases and J 0 bases; bases outside gene matches: 6. CDR3 DNA: TGCGCCAGCAGTCAATCCGGGGACAGGGTTACCTCTGGGGCCAACGTCCTGACTTTC. It specifies CASSQSGDRVTSGANVLTF.

The chain recombines TRBV9 with TRBJ2-7; 7 positions agree with TRBD2. Germline V gene data show CDR1 as SGDLS and CDR2 as YYNGEE. V trimming: 4 bases; J trimming: 0 bases; junction bases outside the gene matches: 7. This CDR3 is built from 15 residues. CDR3 DNA: TGTGCCAGCAGCCCAGAAGGGACTATCTCCTACGAGCAGTACTTC. Its translation is CASSPEGTISYEQYF.

The J gene is TRBJ1-2, the V gene TRBV2, with 8 bases fitting TRBD1. Germline CDR1 SNHLY, CDR2 FYNNEI. The CDR3 is 15 amino acids. V was clipped by 7 bases and J by 3 bases; unmatched bases: 10. CDR3 nucleotide sequence: TGTGCCAGCATCAGGACAGGGTACGGCCACTATGGCTACACCTTC. Translation: CASIRTGYGHYGYTF.

The V call is TRBV5-1, the J call TRBJ1-4; no firm D call. The V gene's germline CDR1 is SGHRS and CDR2 YFSETQ. V was pared by 0 bases and J by 10 bases, with 10 bases between. This CDR3 region has 13 residues. CDR3 loop: CASSLEAVGKLFF. The CDR3 DNA reads TGCGCCAGCAGCTTGGAGGCGGTTGGAAAACTGTTTTTT.

V is TRBV27 and J is TRBJ2-2; 7 nucleotides align to TRBD1. Germline-derived CDR1 and CDR2 are MNHEY and SMNVEV (reference sequence). The V and J ends lost 8 bases and 5 bases, in that order; junction bases with no gene match: 14. The CDR3 loop spans 16 amino acids. The CDR3 region is CASRQGQLLRTGELFF. The CDR3 DNA reads TGTGCCAGCCGACAGGGACAGCTCCTGAGGACCGGGGAGCTGTTTTTT.